These 10 T cell receptor beta chains came from one sample sequenced in a study of T cells in Graves' hyperthyroidism and ophthalmopathy. Amplified TCR beta CDR3 regions derived from RNA transcripts. Carried out on the TCR CDR3, a first-round RT-PCR used the HTBI primer set. Via MiXCR, TCRdb re-called the multiplex PCR reads, giving one row per CDR3 protein. The repertoire consists of about half a million distinct CDR3 sequences, with around 22% occurring once and the leading ten covering around 11%. The sample taken for sequencing was blood. These receptors came from a woman under 40 with Graves' ophthalmopathy.

The chain uses TRBV12-3 or TRBV12-4 and TRBJ1-2, with D tentatively TRBD1 (5 bases). Trimming cost V 3 bases and J 7 bases, with 9 bases left between them. This CDR3 contains 12 residues. CDR3 nucleotide sequence: TGTGCCAGCAGTTTTGGAGGGGCTGGCTACACCTTC. It encodes CASSFGGAGYTF.

This clonotype was picked up a small number of times. V gene TRBV4-2 combines with J gene TRBJ1-6; D is possibly TRBD1 (5 bases). V was clipped by 2 bases and J by 7 bases, with 15 bases between them. This CDR3 spans 16 amino acids. The V gene's germline CDR1 is LGHNA and CDR2 YNFKEQ. CDR3 in DNA: TGTGCCAGCAGCCAACTGGGACCGCTGACGAATTCACCCCTCCACTTT. Its translation: CASSQLGPLTNSPLHF.

This clonotype was counted at least ten times. The J gene is TRBJ2-3, the V gene TRBV4-1; 14 nucleotides align to TRBD2. This CDR3 comprises 16 residues. Trimming at V came to 4 bases and at J to 4 bases, leaving 4 bases not matched to a gene. Per germline, CDR1 MGHRA and CDR2 YSYEKL. CDR3 amino acids: CASSPGLAGGPDTQYF. CDR3 sequence (DNA): TGCGCCAGCAGCCCAGGACTAGCGGGAGGTCCAGATACGCAGTATTTT.

This clonotype came up many times. The CDR3 loop is CATREGRTGELFF. The CDR3 DNA follows: TGTGCCACGCGGGAAGGTCGCACCGGGGAGCTGTTTTTT. V gene TRBV15 combines with J gene TRBJ2-2, with D possibly matching TRBD2 (6 bases). The germline gives CDR1 LNHNV, CDR2 YYDKDF (reference sequence). This CDR3 has 13 amino acids. Between the trimmed V and J ends, which lost 9 bases and 4 bases, there was a span of 12 bases.

In this sample, this clonotype turned up many times. This chain links TRBV28 with TRBJ1-2; the match to TRBD1 covers 8 bases. V lost 3 bases and J lost 4; bases outside the gene matches: 4. The V gene's germline CDR1 is MDHEN and CDR2 SYDVKM. This CDR3 region has 14 residues. The CDR3 DNA follows: TGTGCCAGCAGTTTCGGGGACAGGAGCTATGGCTACACCTTC. Translation gives CASSFGDRSYGYTF.

This clonotype came up many times. The V gene is TRBV27, the J gene TRBJ1-1; 7 bases map to TRBD1. CDR3 length: 14 residues. CDR1 and CDR2 from the germline V gene are MNHEY and SMNVEV (reference sequence). The V gene end was trimmed by 6 bases and the J gene end by 5 bases; junction bases not matched to a gene: 9. CDR3 residues: CASRPGTERTEAFF. The DNA of the CDR3 is TGTGCCAGCAGGCCTGGGACAGAGAGGACTGAAGCTTTCTTT.

This clonotype was counted between two and nine times. This chain connects TRBV19 to TRBJ2-7; unclear D gene. CDR3 length: 14 residues. V gave up 0 bases and J gave up 3 bases, with 9 bases separating them. Looked up from germline, CDR1 is LNHDA and CDR2 is SQIVND (reference sequence). CDR3 coding DNA: TGTGCCAGTAGTATAGAAGGGCTCTTCTACGAGCAGTACTTC. It is translated as CASSIEGLFYEQYF.

This clonotype was observed a single time. This chain uses TRBV6-1 with TRBJ2-5, with TRBD2 matching over 9 bases. CDR1 and CDR2 (germline): MNHNS, SASEGT. The junction had 8 bases not matched to a gene; V was cut back by 6 bases and J by 0 bases. The CDR3 covers 16 residues. CDR3 sequence: CASSPLAGGHQETQYF. CDR3 sequence (DNA): TGTGCCAGCAGCCCTTTGGCGGGGGGGCACCAAGAGACCCAGTACTTC.

The V and J genes are TRBV2 and TRBJ1-5; unclear D gene. The germline V gene has CDR1 SNHLY and CDR2 FYNNEI. The CDR3 totals 13 residues. The germline V and J ends were trimmed by 10 bases and 4 bases, with 14 bases remaining between them. The CDR3 region has the DNA TGTGCCACCGTGAGGGATGGGAATCAGCCCCAGCATTTT. Protein product: CATVRDGNQPQHF.

CDR3 loop: CASSDARGGNQPQHF. DNA of the CDR3: TGTGCCAGCAGTGACGCCAGGGGCGGCAATCAGCCCCAGCATTTT. The chain links TRBV6-1 to TRBJ1-5, with D possibly being TRBD1 (6 bases). This CDR3 region has 15 residues. Trimming left V 3 bases short and J 2 bases short, with 11 bases between. CDR1 is MNHNS, CDR2 SASEGT, per germline.